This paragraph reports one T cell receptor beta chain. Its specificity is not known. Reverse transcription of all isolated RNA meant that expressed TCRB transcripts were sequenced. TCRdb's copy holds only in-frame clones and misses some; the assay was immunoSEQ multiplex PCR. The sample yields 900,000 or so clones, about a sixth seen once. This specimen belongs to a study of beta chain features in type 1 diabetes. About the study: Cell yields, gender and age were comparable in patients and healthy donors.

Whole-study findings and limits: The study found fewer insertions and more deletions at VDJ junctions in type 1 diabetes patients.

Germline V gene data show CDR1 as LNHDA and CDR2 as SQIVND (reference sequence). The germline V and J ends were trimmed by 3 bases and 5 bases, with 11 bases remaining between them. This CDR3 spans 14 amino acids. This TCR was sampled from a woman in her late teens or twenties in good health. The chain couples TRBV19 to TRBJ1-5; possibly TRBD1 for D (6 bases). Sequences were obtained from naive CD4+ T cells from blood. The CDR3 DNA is TGTGCCAGTAGTATGCCTGGGGGGCATCAGCCCCAGCATTTT. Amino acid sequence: CASSMPGGHQPQHF.